The sequence of this T cell receptor beta chain was determined in a study of cytomegalovirus exposure and HLA in healthy donors. The overall study: Earlier work reported 90 million to 120 million unique TCR beta sequences from about 190 million T cells.

Vbeta (60) and Jbeta (13) primers were used in the PCR. Profiling relied on immunoSEQ multiplex PCR, and the TCRdb table lists in-frame clones only, not all of them. In total, the table holds 100,000 to 150,000 clones. This receptor was identified in a woman aged 35 to 49 in good health and CMV-seronegative. The sample taken for sequencing was PBMCs.

The CDR3 is CASSDGQSGNTIYF. In DNA, the CDR3 is TGTGCCAGCAGCGACGGACAGTCTGGAAACACCATATATTTT. The V call is TRBV6-6, the J call TRBJ1-3; D possibly corresponds to TRBD1 (6 bases). CDR1 and CDR2 from the germline V gene are MNHNY and SVGAGI (reference sequence). V was clipped by 6 bases and J by 1 base, with 10 bases between them. The CDR3 length is 14 residues.